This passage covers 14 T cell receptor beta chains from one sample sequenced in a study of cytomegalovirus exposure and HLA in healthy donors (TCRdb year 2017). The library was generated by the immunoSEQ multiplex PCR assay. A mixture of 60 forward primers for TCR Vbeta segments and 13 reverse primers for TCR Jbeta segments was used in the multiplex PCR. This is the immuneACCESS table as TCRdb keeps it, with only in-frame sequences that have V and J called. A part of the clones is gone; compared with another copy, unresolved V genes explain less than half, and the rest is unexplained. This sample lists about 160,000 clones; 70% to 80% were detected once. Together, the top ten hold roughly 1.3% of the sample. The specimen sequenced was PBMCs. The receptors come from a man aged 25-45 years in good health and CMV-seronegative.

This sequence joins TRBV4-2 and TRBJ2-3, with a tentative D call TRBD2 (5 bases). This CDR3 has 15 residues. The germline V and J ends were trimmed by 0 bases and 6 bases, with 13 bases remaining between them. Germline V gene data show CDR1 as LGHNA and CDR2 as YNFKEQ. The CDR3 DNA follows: TGTGCCAGCAGCCAAGAAGGGCATAGGGAGGATACGCAGTATTTT. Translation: CASSQEGHREDTQYF.

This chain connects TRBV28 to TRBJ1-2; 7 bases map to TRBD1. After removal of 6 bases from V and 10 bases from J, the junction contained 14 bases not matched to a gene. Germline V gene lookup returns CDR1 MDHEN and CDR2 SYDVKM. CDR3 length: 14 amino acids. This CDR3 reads CASSPPDRTGYYTF. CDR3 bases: TGTGCCAGCAGCCCTCCGGACAGGACGGGGTACTACACCTTC.

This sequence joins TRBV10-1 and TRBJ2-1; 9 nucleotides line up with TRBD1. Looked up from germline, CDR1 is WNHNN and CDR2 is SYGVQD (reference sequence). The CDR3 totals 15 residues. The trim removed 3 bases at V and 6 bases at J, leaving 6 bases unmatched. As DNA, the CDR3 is TGCGCCAGCAGTGACCCGGGACAGGGAGGCAATGAGCAGTTCTTC. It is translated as CASSDPGQGGNEQFF.

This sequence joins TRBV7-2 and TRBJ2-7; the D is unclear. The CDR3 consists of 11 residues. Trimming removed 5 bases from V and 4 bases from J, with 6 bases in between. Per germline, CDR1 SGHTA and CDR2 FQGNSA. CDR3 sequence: CASSPLYEQYF. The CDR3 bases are TGTGCCAGCAGCCCCTTGTACGAGCAGTACTTC.

The chain's CDR3 is CASSFQRGQFDIQYF. The CDR3 nucleotides read TGTGCCAGCAGTTTTCAGAGGGGACAGTTTGACATTCAGTACTTC. V and J are TRBV6-1 and TRBJ2-4; 7 nucleotides agree with TRBD1. The CDR3 consists of 15 residues. The V gene's germline CDR1 is MNHNS and CDR2 SASEGT. With V trimmed by 5 bases and J by 8 bases, 12 bases remained unmatched.

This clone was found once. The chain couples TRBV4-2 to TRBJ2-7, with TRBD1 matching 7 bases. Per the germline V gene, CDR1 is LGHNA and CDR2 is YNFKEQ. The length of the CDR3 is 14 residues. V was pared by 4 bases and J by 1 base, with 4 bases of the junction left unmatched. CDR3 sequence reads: CASSPGTESYEQYF. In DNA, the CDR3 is TGTGCCAGCAGCCCCGGGACAGAGTCCTACGAGCAGTACTTC.

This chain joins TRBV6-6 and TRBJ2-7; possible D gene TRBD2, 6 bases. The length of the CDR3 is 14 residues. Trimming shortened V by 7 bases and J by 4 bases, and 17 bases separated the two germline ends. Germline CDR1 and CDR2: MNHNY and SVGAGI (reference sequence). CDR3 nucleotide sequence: TGTGCCAGCACCCGTAGCGGAGGGAAATACGAGCAGTACTTC. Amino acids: CASTRSGGKYEQYF.

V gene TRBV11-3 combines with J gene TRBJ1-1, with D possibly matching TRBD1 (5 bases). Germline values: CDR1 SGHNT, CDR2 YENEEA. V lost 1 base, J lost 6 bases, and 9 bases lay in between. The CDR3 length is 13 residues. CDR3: CASSLVRTSEAFF. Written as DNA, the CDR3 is TGTGCCAGCAGCTTAGTGAGGACATCTGAAGCTTTCTTT.

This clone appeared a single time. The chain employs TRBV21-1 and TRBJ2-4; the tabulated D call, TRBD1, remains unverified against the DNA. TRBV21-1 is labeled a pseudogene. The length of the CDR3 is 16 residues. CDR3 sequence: CASSKTGRGFKNIQYF. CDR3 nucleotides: TGTGCCAGCAGCAAAACGGGCAGGGGCTTCAAAAACATTCAGTACTTC.

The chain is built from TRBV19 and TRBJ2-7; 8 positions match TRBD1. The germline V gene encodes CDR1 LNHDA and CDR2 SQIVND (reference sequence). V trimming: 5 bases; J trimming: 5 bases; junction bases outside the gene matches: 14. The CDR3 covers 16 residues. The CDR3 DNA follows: TGTGCCAGTAGTTCAGGGGTTCGGACAGGGTCCAACGAGCAGTACTTC. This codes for CASSSGVRTGSNEQYF.

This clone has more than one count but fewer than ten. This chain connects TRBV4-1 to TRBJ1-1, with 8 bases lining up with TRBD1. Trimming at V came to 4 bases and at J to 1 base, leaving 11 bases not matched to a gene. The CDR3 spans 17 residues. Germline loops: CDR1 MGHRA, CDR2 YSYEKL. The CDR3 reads CASSRDPGGAGNTEAFF. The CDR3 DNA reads TGCGCCAGCAGCCGAGACCCAGGGGGCGCTGGGAACACTGAAGCTTTCTTT.

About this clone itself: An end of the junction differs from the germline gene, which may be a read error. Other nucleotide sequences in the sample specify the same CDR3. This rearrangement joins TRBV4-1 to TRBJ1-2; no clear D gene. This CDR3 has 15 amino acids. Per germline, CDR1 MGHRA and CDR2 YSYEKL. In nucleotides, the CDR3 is TGCGCTAGCAGCCAAGATCGTCCGTTTCCTTATGGCTACACCTTC. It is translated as CASSQDRPFPYGYTF.

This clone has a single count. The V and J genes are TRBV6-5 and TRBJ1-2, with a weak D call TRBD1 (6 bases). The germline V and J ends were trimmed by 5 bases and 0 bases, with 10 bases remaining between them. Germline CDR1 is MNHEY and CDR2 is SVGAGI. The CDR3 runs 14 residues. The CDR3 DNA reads TGTGCCAGCAGTCGAGGGACACCTAACTATGGCTACACCTTC. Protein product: CASSRGTPNYGYTF.

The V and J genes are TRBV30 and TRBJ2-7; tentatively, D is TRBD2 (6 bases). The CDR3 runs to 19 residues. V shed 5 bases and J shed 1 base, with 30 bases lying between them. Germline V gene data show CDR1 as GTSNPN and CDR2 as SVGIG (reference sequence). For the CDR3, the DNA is TGTGCCTGGCGAACATCGGTCCCGGGGGTTCGGGACTGGTCCTACGAGCAGTACTTC. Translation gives CAWRTSVPGVRDWSYEQYF.